The clone carrying this T cell receptor (beta chain) has a handful of counts. Its matching antigen is unknown. The sample belongs to a study of cytomegalovirus exposure and HLA in healthy donors. Study conclusions and caveats: Reported performance of the classifier showed diagnosis of cytomegalovirus status with high specificity and sensitivity.

V lost 2 bases and J lost 6, with 17 bases in between. The CDR3 extends over 16 amino acids. CDR1 is MDHEN and CDR2 is SYDVKM in the germline V gene. The PCR ran on 60 Vbeta and 13 Jbeta primers. Data came from immunoSEQ multiplex PCR; TCRdb stores just in-frame clones and leaves some out. The profile covers roughly 130,000 clones, with roughly two thirds appearing a single time and 1.3% taken by the ten largest. The sequenced sample consisted of PBMCs. The sequence was obtained from a woman between 40 and 50 years old in good health and CMV-seronegative. The rearrangement joins TRBV28 to TRBJ1-5; perhaps TRBD1 as D (5 bases). The CDR3 nucleotides read TGTGCCAGCAGTTTACCTGGACATCAAACCGGTCAGCCCCAGCATTTT. Translation gives CASSLPGHQTGQPQHF. Full variable domain (rest looked up from reference TRBV28 and TRBJ1-5): DVKVTQSSRYLVKRTGEKVFLECVQDMDHENMFWYRQDPGLGLRLIYFSYDVKMKEKGDIPEGYSVSREKKERFSLILESASTNQTSMYLCASSLPGHQTGQPQHFGDGTRLSIL.